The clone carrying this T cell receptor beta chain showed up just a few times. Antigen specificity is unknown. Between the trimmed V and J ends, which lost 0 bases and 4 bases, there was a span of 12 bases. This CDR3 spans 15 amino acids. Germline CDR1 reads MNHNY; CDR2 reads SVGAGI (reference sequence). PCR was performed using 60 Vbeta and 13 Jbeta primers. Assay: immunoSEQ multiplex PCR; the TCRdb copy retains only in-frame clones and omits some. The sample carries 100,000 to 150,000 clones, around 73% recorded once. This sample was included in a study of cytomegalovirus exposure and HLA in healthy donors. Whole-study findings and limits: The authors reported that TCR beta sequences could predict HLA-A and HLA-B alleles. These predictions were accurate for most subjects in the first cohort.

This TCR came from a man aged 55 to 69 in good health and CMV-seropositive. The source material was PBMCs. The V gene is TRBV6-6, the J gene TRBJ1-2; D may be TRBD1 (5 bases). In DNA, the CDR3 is TGTGCCAGCAGTTACTCGGGGGGGGATGGCTATGGCTACACCTTC. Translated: CASSYSGGDGYGYTF.